Following are 15 T cell receptor beta chains from one sample sequenced in a study of OX40 agonist ivuxolimab in advanced cancers. Sequenced by immunoSEQ multiplex PCR; TCRdb stores in-frame clones only, minus some. The table includes 90,000 or so clones, roughly 90% detected once. Sequencing was performed on CD4+ or CD8+ T cells sorted from blood, taken in a trial of the OX40 agonist ivuxolimab. The receptors stem from an adult with an advanced solid tumor such as melanoma, head and neck, liver or kidney cancer.

V and J are TRBV19 and TRBJ1-3; weak D call: TRBD1 (6 bases). CDR1 and CDR2 (germline): LNHDA, SQIVND (reference sequence). The CDR3 totals 14 residues. Trimming stripped 8 bases from V and 5 bases from J, with 16 bases between. CDR3 nucleotides: TGTGCCAGTGGGGACATCTTCCCCCGAAACACCATATATTTT. Translated, it gives CASGDIFPRNTIYF. The variable domain in full, with the rest retrieved from reference TRBV19 and TRBJ1-3, is DGGITQSPKYLFRKEGQNVTLSCEQNLNHDAMYWYRQDPGQGLRLIYYSQIVNDFQKGDIAEGYSVSREKKESFPLTVTSAQKNPTAFYLCASGDIFPRNTIYFGEGSWLTVV.

This chain joins TRBV19 and TRBJ2-2; D is undetermined. Between the trimmed V and J ends, which lost 6 bases and 6 bases, there was a span of 2 bases. The CDR3 totals 10 residues. Germline V lookup: CDR1 LNHDA, CDR2 SQIVND (reference sequence). The CDR3: CASRAGELFF. CDR3 nucleotide sequence: TGTGCCAGTAGGGCCGGGGAGCTGTTTTTT.

In this sample, this clone turned up once. The chain recombines TRBV19 with TRBJ1-2, with 8 bases matching TRBD1. The V segment lost 5 bases and the J segment 7 bases; nucleotides outside the gene matches: 12. The CDR3 contains 15 residues. In germline, CDR1 is LNHDA, CDR2 SQIVND (reference sequence). CDR3 region: CASSPDRVKTTGYTF. In DNA, the CDR3 is TGTGCCAGTAGTCCGGACAGGGTGAAGACTACTGGCTACACCTTC.

The DNA for the CDR3 is TGTGCCAGCAGCAAATTAGGGACGGACTCATCCGGAAACACTGAAGCTTTCTTT. It specifies CASSKLGTDSSGNTEAFF. This rearrangement joins TRBV21-1 to TRBJ1-1. TRBV21-1 is recorded as a pseudogene. CDR3 size: 18 residues.

J is TRBJ1-3 and V is TRBV18; D possibly corresponds to TRBD1 (6 bases). Germline-derived CDR1 and CDR2 are KGHSH and LQKENI. CDR3 length: 16 residues. V was cut by 3 bases and J by 2 bases, with 14 bases left in between. The CDR3 here is CASSPALAGAGNTIYF. The CDR3 nucleotides read TGTGCCAGCTCACCGGCCCTCGCAGGGGCTGGAAACACCATATATTTT. The complete variable domain, with remaining parts taken from reference TRBV18 and TRBJ1-3, reads NAGVMQNPRHLVRRRGQEARLRCSPMKGHSHVYWYRQLPEEGLKFMVYLQKENIIDESGMPKERFSAEFPKEGPSILRIQQVVRGDSAAYFCASSPALAGAGNTIYFGEGSWLTVV.

The chain links TRBV28 to TRBJ2-2, with 8 bases that match TRBD2. The CDR3 loop spans 17 amino acids. The J segment lost 4 bases and the V segment lost 3 bases, leaving 10 bases of the junction unmatched. Germline V lookup: CDR1 MDHEN, CDR2 SYDVKM. CDR3 in DNA: TGTGCCAGCAGTTTCCTAGCCCCCGCGGGGGGCACCGGGGAGCTGTTTTTT. This codes for CASSFLAPAGGTGELFF. The full variable domain, completed using reference TRBV28 and TRBJ2-2, is DVKVTQSSRYLVKRTGEKVFLECVQDMDHENMFWYRQDPGLGLRLIYFSYDVKMKEKGDIPEGYSVSREKKERFSLILESASTNQTSMYLCASSFLAPAGGTGELFFGEGSRLTVL.

CDR3 loop: CASSWDGDTGELFF. CDR3 in DNA: TGCGCCAGCAGCTGGGACGGAGACACCGGGGAGCTGTTTTTT. The chain carries TRBV5-1 and TRBJ2-2; either TRBD1 or TRBD2 may fit D (5 bases each). V lost 3 bases and J 3 bases, leaving 9 bases between the germline ends. CDR3 length: 14 amino acids. CDR1 SGHRS and CDR2 YFSETQ come from the germline V gene.

The chain employs TRBV28 and TRBJ2-3; D is tentatively TRBD1 or TRBD2 (5 bases each). Trimming took 5 bases from V and 7 from J, leaving 22 bases between them. This CDR3 has 16 amino acids. From germline, CDR1 is MDHEN and CDR2 SYDVKM. The CDR3 spells CASSGGSGTMPNTQYF. Written as DNA, the CDR3 is TGTGCCAGCAGTGGGGGATCGGGCACGATGCCAAATACGCAGTATTTT.

This chain links TRBV19 with TRBJ1-5, with D hard to call. Trimming pared 6 bases from V and 13 bases from J, leaving 19 bases between. The CDR3 is 13 amino acids. CDR1 and CDR2 (germline): LNHDA, SQIVND (reference sequence). CDR3 residues: CASSRFRQDPQHF. In DNA, the CDR3 is TGTGCCAGTAGCAGATTCCGACAAGATCCGCAGCATTTT.

On this clone: Sequence at one end of the junction differs from germline and may be a read error. This chain connects TRBV18 to TRBJ1-1; D uncertain. In germline, CDR1 is KGHSH, CDR2 LQKENI. This CDR3 region has 14 residues. The CDR3 nucleotides are TGTGCCAGCTCACCTTCTGGCCCGAACGCTGAAGCTTTCTTT. Its protein product is CASSPSGPNAEAFF.

The chain recombines TRBV7-9 with TRBJ2-1, with TRBD2 matching over 13 bases. Germline V gives CDR1 SEHNR, CDR2 FQNEAQ (reference sequence). The CDR3 covers 14 residues. Germline trimming cut 3 bases from V and 8 bases from J; bases unmatched to any gene: 1. The CDR3 sequence: CASSFGLAGDEQFF. The CDR3 DNA reads TGTGCCAGCAGCTTCGGACTAGCGGGAGATGAGCAGTTCTTC.

The chain recombines TRBV29-1 with TRBJ2-7; D gene unclear. Germline V lookup: CDR1 SQVTM, CDR2 ANQGSEA. V lost 6 bases to trimming and J lost 0 bases, with 9 bases between them. The CDR3 is 12 amino acids. CDR3 sequence (DNA): TGCAGCGTGCGGACGGACTCCTACGAGCAGTACTTC. Its protein product is CSVRTDSYEQYF.

This sequence joins TRBV6-1 and TRBJ2-5; tentatively, D is TRBD2 (6 bases). The germline CDR1 and CDR2 sequences are MNHNS and SASEGT. The CDR3 contains 14 residues. V was clipped by 3 bases and J by 3 bases, with 11 bases between them. This CDR3 is CASSDLAEKETQYF. CDR3 nucleotide sequence: TGTGCCAGCAGTGACTTAGCGGAGAAAGAGACCCAGTACTTC.

This chain uses TRBV4-3 with TRBJ1-4; 8 nucleotides match TRBD1. This CDR3 has 16 residues. V was pared by 0 bases and J by 8 bases, with 8 bases of the junction left unmatched. Germline lookup yields CDR1 LGHNA and CDR2 YSLEER. The CDR3 region has the DNA TGCGCCAGCAGCCAAGATCTAGGGACAGGACGGGAAAAACTGTTTTTT. This sequence encodes CASSQDLGTGREKLFF.

The V gene is TRBV6-6, the J gene TRBJ2-7; D unresolved. Germline values: CDR1 MNHNY, CDR2 SVGAGI (reference sequence). CDR3 length equals 15 residues. V gave up 2 bases and J gave up 4 bases, with 15 bases separating them. This chain's CDR3 is CASSYSYGSAYEQYF. The CDR3 bases are TGTGCCAGCAGTTACAGTTACGGCAGTGCTTACGAGCAGTACTTC.